The clone carrying this T cell receptor (beta chain) has just a few counts. The data originate from a study of early T cells in non-severe SARS-CoV-2 infection. Study-level background: Sequencing of bulk RNA from unsorted whole blood was done, without chain pairing.

Losses at the gene ends were 2 bases for V and 0 bases for J; bases not matched to a gene: 11. The CDR3 has 19 residues. Per germline, CDR1 SGHRS and CDR2 YFSETQ. The protocol attached unique molecular identifiers to individual cDNA molecules. A single record per CDR3 protein comes from TCRdb applying MiXCR to the 5' RACE reads. The table records some 71,000 distinct CDR3 sequences, under 9.5% of them present only once. Material for sequencing was whole blood. This TCR came from an adult who was a healthcare worker with PCR-confirmed SARS-CoV-2 infection or an uninfected control (not recorded which). This rearrangement joins TRBV5-1 to TRBJ2-1, with 10 bases matching TRBD2. The CDR3 sequence: CASSFTSGITLSSYNEQFF. The CDR3 coding sequence is TGCGCCAGCAGCTTCACTAGCGGGATTACCTTAAGCTCCTACAATGAGCAGTTCTTC.